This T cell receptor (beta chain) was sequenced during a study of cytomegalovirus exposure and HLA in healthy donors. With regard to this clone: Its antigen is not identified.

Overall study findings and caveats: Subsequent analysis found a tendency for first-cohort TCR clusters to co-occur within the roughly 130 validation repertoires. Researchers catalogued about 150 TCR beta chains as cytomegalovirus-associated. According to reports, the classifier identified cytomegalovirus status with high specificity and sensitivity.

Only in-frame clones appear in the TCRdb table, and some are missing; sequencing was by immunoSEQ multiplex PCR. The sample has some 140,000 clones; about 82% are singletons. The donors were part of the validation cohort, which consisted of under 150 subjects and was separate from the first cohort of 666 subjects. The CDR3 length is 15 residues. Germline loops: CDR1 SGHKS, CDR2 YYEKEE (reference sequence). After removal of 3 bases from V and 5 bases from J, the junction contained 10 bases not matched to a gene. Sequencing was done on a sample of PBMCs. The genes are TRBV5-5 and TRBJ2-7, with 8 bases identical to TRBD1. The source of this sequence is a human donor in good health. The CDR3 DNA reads TGTGCCAGCAGCTACCGGGACAGGATGGTCGACGAGCAGTACTTC. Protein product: CASSYRDRMVDEQYF.